These 19 T cell receptor beta chains originate from one sample sequenced in a study of blood T cell repertoires in COVID-19. The method was immunoSEQ multiplex PCR; TCRdb's version includes in-frame clones alone and lacks a portion of them. The sample has 150,000 to 200,000 clones, roughly 80% seen once. The sequenced material came from peripheral blood. These receptors all come from a human donor in a cohort sampled during active COVID-19.

There are a few counts of this clone. The V call is TRBV11-2, the J call TRBJ2-7; TRBD2 matches at 13 bases. This CDR3 is built from 15 residues. The V gene end was trimmed by 5 bases and the J gene end by 3 bases; junction bases not matched to a gene: 4. The germline V gene encodes CDR1 SGHAT and CDR2 FQNNGV. CDR3 residues: CASSMRLAGGYEQYF. The DNA for the CDR3 is TGTGCCAGCAGCATGAGACTAGCGGGAGGCTACGAGCAGTACTTC.

J is TRBJ1-2 and V is TRBV5-4; no reliable D call. This CDR3 spans 13 amino acids. The germline V and J ends were trimmed by 0 bases and 7 bases, with 10 bases remaining between them. Germline assignment: CDR1 SGHNT and CDR2 YYREEE (reference sequence). The CDR3 loop reads CASSLVSGGGYTF. DNA for the CDR3: TGTGCCAGCAGCTTGGTCTCTGGAGGTGGCTACACCTTC.

This rearrangement joins TRBV7-3 to TRBJ2-1; D uncertain. This CDR3 has 13 amino acids. The ends were cut back, 5 bases at V and 4 bases at J, with 9 bases in the middle. From germline, CDR1 is SGHTA and CDR2 FQGTGA. CDR3 DNA: TGTGCCAGCAGCCCCGTTCCGTACAATGAGCAGTTCTTC. Encoded protein: CASSPVPYNEQFF.

V usage is TRBV7-3 and J usage is TRBJ2-7; D possibly corresponds to TRBD1 (6 bases). The CDR3 covers 14 residues. The germline V gene has CDR1 SGHTA and CDR2 FQGTGA. The V end was cut by 5 bases, the J end by 7 bases, with 18 bases between. CDR3 protein: CASSMDRSFGEQYF. The CDR3 region has the DNA TGTGCCAGCAGCATGGACAGATCCTTTGGGGAGCAGTACTTC.

This clone was found a few times. Additional DNA sequences in this sample encode the identical CDR3. The chain combines TRBV19 with TRBJ1-5, with 8 bases matching TRBD1. Germline loops: CDR1 LNHDA, CDR2 SQIVND (reference sequence). The CDR3 totals 15 residues. Trimming cost V 1 base and J 4 bases; bases outside gene matches: 3. The CDR3 DNA reads TGTGCCAGTAGTATAGGCACAGGGGGGAATCAGCCCCAGCATTTT. Translated, it gives CASSIGTGGNQPQHF.

The chain recombines TRBV27 with TRBJ2-7; 8 nucleotides match TRBD1. Per the germline V gene, CDR1 is MNHEY and CDR2 is SMNVEV (reference sequence). Trimming cost V 6 bases and J 2 bases; bases outside gene matches: 3. The CDR3 is 13 residues long. Written as DNA, the CDR3 is TGTGCCAGCAGGGACAGGGCTACCTACGAGCAGTACTTC. Its protein is CASRDRATYEQYF.

The chain carries TRBV25-1 and TRBJ1-6; the match to TRBD1 covers 9 bases. Per germline, CDR1 MGHDK and CDR2 SYGVNS. The CDR3 sequence is 16 residues long. The junction had 11 bases not matched to a gene; V was cut back by 5 bases and J by 9 bases. The CDR3 region is CASSFTGGTGTSPLHF. In DNA, the CDR3 is TGTGCCAGCAGTTTCACAGGGGGGACAGGGACTTCACCCCTCCACTTT.

This chain joins TRBV5-8 and TRBJ1-6; the match to TRBD1 covers 7 bases. After removal of 4 bases from V and 9 bases from J, the junction contained 7 bases not matched to a gene. Germline loops: CDR1 SGHTS, CDR2 YDEGEE. This CDR3 comprises 14 residues. The DNA for the CDR3 is TGTGCCAGCAGCCTAATCGACAGGGCTTCACCCCTCCACTTT. Translation gives CASSLIDRASPLHF. Complete variable domain (other parts from reference TRBV5-8 and TRBJ1-6): EAGVTQSPTHLIKTRGQQATLRCSPISGHTSVYWYQQALGLGLQFLLWYDEGEERNRGNFPPRFSGRQFPNYSSELNVNALELEDSALYLCASSLIDRASPLHFGNGTRLTVT.

This clone appeared a few times. V usage is TRBV7-9 and J usage is TRBJ1-1; 11 nucleotides line up with TRBD1. This CDR3 has 14 residues. V trimming: 11 bases; J trimming: 0 bases; junction bases outside the gene matches: 5. CDR1 and CDR2 from the germline V gene are SEHNR and FQNEAQ (reference sequence). The CDR3 sequence is CALGQGALNTEAFF. In DNA, the CDR3 is TGTGCCCTCGGACAGGGGGCCTTGAACACTGAAGCTTTCTTT.

This chain uses TRBV4-1 with TRBJ2-5; 10 bases line up with TRBD2. Losses at the gene ends were 8 bases for V and 7 bases for J; bases not matched to a gene: 7. Germline CDR1 is MGHRA and CDR2 is YSYEKL. This CDR3 has 13 amino acids. The CDR3 DNA follows: TGCGCCAGCTGGTACTTAGCGGGAGGGACCCAGTACTTC. It yields the protein CASWYLAGGTQYF.

This clone was seen only once. This specimen includes other DNA sequences encoding the same CDR3. The gene calls are TRBV9 and TRBJ2-5; no definite D call. The CDR3 runs to 15 residues. The V end lost 0 bases, the J end lost 5 bases, and 14 bases lay between the germline ends. Per germline, CDR1 SGDLS and CDR2 YYNGEE. CDR3 amino acids: CASSVGPPKWETQYF. The CDR3 DNA follows: TGTGCCAGCAGCGTAGGGCCCCCCAAGTGGGAGACCCAGTACTTC.

This chain uses TRBV5-4 with TRBJ2-5; weak D call: TRBD1 (7 bases). Looked up from germline, CDR1 is SGHNT and CDR2 is YYREEE (reference sequence). The length of the CDR3 is 15 residues. V shed 2 bases and J shed 4 bases, with 15 bases lying between them. The CDR3 spells CASSFVEGAGETQYF. CDR3 nucleotide sequence: TGTGCCAGCAGCTTTGTGGAGGGGGCGGGAGAGACCCAGTACTTC.

This chain links TRBV7-3 with TRBJ1-5, with D tentatively TRBD1 (6 bases). Trimming cost V 5 bases and J 0 bases, with 11 bases left between them. CDR1 is SGHTA, CDR2 FQGTGA, per germline. CDR3 length: 15 amino acids. The CDR3 is CASSPQGNSNQPQHF. The CDR3, as DNA: TGTGCCAGCAGCCCGCAGGGGAATAGCAATCAGCCCCAGCATTTT. Full variable domain (rest looked up from reference TRBV7-3 and TRBJ1-5): GAGVSQTPSNKVTEKGKYVELRCDPISGHTALYWYRQSLGQGPEFLIYFQGTGAADDSGLPNDRFFAVRPEGSVSTLKIQRTERGDSAVYLCASSPQGNSNQPQHFGDGTRLSIL.

This chain uses TRBV3-1 (or the pseudogene TRBV3-2) with TRBJ1-5; TRBD1 agrees at 7 bases. V shed 1 base, J shed 10 bases, and the junction held 4 bases outside the gene matches. Germline assignment: CDR1 LGHDT and CDR2 YNNKEL (reference sequence). The CDR3 is 13 residues long. For the CDR3, the DNA is TGTGCCAGCAGCCAAGGGGACAGCCGACCCCAGCATTTT. Protein product: CASSQGDSRPQHF.

V gene TRBV4-1 combines with J gene TRBJ2-3; 8 bases line up with TRBD2. This CDR3 is 15 amino acids long. Germline trimming cut 4 bases from V and 2 bases from J; bases unmatched to any gene: 5. Per the germline V gene, CDR1 is MGHRA and CDR2 is YSYEKL. For the CDR3, the DNA is TGCGCCAGCAGCCCCGGACTAGCCAACACAGATACGCAGTATTTT. Protein product: CASSPGLANTDTQYF.

This rearrangement joins TRBV5-6 to TRBJ2-3; tentatively, D is TRBD1 (5 bases). V was clipped by 2 bases and J by 2 bases, with 9 bases between them. Germline values: CDR1 SGHDT, CDR2 YYEEEE. This CDR3 has 14 amino acids. The CDR3 region has the DNA TGTGCCAGCAGCTTCCTGACAGACACAGATACGCAGTATTTT. Amino acid sequence: CASSFLTDTDTQYF.

This chain connects TRBV12-5 to TRBJ1-2; 7 bases line up with TRBD1. Trimming took 2 bases from V and 3 from J; bases not matched to a gene: 9. The CDR3 has 16 residues. CDR1 and CDR2 from the germline V gene are LGHNT and FRNRAP. The CDR3 here is CASGLSTGVLYYGYTF. CDR3 nucleotides: TGTGCTAGTGGTTTGTCAACAGGGGTGCTCTACTATGGCTACACCTTC.

The V and J genes are TRBV7-9 and TRBJ1-1; TRBD1 matches 9 bases. Losses at the gene ends were 1 base for V and 1 base for J; bases not matched to a gene: 4. This CDR3 contains 16 residues. Germline-derived CDR1 and CDR2 are SEHNR and FQNEAQ (reference sequence). CDR3 coding DNA: TGTGCCAGCAGCTTAGATCCGGGACAGGGGAACACTGAAGCTTTCTTT. Protein sequence: CASSLDPGQGNTEAFF.

V usage is TRBV9 and J usage is TRBJ1-3, with unresolved D. In germline, CDR1 is SGDLS, CDR2 YYNGEE. V was shortened by 0 bases and J by 0 bases, with 10 bases between the two germline ends. The CDR3 is 16 residues long. CDR3 nucleotide sequence: TGTGCCAGCAGCGTAGGCGAGTTACGCTCTGGAAACACCATATATTTT. Its translation: CASSVGELRSGNTIYF.